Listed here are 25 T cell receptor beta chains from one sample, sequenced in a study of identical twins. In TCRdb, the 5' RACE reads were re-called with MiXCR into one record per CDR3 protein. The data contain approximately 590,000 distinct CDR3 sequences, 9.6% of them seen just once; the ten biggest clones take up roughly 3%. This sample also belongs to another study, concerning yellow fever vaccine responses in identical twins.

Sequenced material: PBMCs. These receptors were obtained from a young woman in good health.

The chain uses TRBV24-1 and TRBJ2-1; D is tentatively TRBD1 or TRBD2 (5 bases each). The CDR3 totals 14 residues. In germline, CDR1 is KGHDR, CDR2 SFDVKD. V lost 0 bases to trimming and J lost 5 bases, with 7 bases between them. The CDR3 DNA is TGTGCCACCAGTGATTTGGGGGACGACAATGAGCAGTTCTTC. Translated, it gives CATSDLGDDNEQFF.

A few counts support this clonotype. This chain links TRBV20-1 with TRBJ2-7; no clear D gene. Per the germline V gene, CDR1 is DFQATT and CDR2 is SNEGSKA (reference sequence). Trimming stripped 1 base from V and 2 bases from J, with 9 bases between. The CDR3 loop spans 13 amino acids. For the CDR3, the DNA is TGCAGTGCTAGAGTTACAGCTACCTACGAGCAGTACTTC. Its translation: CSARVTATYEQYF.

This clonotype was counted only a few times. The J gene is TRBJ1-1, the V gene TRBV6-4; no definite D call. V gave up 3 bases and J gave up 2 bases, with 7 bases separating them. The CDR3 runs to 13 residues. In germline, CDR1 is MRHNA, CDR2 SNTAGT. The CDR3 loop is CASSESRNTEAFF. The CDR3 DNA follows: TGTGCCAGCAGTGAGAGCAGAAACACTGAAGCTTTCTTT.

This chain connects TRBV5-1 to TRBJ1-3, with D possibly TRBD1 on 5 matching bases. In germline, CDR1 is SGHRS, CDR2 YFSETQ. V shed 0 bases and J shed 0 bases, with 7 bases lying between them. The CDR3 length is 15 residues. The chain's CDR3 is CASSLEGTSGNTIYF. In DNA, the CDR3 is TGCGCCAGCAGCTTGGAGGGGACCTCTGGAAACACCATATATTTT.

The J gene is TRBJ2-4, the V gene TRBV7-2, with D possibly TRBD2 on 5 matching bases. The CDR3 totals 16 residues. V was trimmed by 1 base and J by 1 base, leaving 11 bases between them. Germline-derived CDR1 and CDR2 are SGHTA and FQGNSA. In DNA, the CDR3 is TGTGCCAGCAGCTTAGATGGGAGTACGGCCAAAAACATTCAGTACTTC. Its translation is CASSLDGSTAKNIQYF.

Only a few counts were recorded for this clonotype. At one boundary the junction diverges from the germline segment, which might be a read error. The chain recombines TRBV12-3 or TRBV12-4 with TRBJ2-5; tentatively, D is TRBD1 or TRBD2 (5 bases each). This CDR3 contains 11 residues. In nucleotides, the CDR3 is TGTGCCAGCAGAGGCCGGGGACCTGGGGACTTC. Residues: CASRGRGPGDF.

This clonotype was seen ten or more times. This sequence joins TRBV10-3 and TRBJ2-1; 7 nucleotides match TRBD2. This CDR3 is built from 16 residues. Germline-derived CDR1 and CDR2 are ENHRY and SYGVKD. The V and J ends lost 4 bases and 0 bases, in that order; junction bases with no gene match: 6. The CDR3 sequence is CAISAGGLTSYNEQFF. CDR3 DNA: TGTGCCATCAGTGCTGGGGGACTAACCTCCTACAATGAGCAGTTCTTC.

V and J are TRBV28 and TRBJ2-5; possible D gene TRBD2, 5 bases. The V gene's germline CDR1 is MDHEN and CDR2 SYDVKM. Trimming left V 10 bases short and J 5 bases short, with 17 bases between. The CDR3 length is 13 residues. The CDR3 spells CAIGKGARETQYF. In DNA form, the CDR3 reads TGTGCCATCGGGAAGGGCGCGCGGGAGACCCAGTACTTC.

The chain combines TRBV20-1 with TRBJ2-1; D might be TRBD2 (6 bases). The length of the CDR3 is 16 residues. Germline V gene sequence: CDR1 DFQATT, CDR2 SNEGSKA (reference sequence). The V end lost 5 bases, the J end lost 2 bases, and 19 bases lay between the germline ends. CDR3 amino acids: CSAESGSGGTYNEQFF. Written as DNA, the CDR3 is TGCAGTGCTGAATCCGGGAGCGGAGGGACCTACAATGAGCAGTTCTTC.

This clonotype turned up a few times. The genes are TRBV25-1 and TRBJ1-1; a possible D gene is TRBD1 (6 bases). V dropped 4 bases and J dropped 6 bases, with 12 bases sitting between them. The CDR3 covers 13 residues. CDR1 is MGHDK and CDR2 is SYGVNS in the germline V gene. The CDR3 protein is CASSAGDISEAFF. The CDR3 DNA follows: TGTGCCAGCAGTGCGGGGGACATCTCTGAAGCTTTCTTT.

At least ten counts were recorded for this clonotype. The CDR3 DNA reads TGCAGTGCCCGGGACACCAGCAATCAGCCCCAGCATTTT. This sequence encodes CSARDTSNQPQHF. The chain recombines TRBV20-1 with TRBJ1-5, with D possibly being TRBD1 (6 bases). V gave up 6 bases and J gave up 1 base, with 10 bases separating them. This CDR3 has 13 residues. Germline V gives CDR1 DFQATT, CDR2 SNEGSKA (reference sequence).

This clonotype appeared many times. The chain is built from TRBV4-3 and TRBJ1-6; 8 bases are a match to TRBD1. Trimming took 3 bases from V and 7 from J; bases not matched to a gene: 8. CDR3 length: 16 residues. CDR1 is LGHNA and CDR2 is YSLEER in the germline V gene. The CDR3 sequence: CASSHNDRGKNSPLHF. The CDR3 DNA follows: TGCGCCAGCAGCCATAACGACAGGGGTAAGAATTCACCCCTCCACTTT.

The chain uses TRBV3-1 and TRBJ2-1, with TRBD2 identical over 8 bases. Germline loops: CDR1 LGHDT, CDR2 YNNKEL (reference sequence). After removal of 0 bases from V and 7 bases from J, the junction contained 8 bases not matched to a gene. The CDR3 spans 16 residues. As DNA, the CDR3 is TGTGCCAGCAGCCAAGAGCCGGGGGGGCTGGGGAATGAGCAGTTCTTC. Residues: CASSQEPGGLGNEQFF.

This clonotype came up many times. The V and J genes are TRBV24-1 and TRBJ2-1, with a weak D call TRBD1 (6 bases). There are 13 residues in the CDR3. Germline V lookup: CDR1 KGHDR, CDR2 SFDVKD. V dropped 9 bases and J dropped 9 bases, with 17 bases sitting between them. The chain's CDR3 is CATGGTGLTEQFF. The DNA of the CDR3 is TGTGCCACCGGAGGAACAGGGCTCACTGAGCAGTTCTTC.

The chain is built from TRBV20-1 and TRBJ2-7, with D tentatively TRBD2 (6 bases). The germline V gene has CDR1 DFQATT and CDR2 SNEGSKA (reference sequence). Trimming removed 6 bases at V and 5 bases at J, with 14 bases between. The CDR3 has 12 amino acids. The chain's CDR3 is CSAPKWGDEQYF. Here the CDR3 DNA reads TGCAGTGCCCCGAAGTGGGGGGACGAGCAGTACTTC.

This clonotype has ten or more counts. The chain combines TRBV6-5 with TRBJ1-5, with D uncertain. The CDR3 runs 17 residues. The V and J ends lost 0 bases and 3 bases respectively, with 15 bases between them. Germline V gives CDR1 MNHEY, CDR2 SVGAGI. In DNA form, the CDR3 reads TGTGCCAGCAGTTACTCGAGCGGAGCGAGAGTCAATCAGCCCCAGCATTTT. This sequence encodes CASSYSSGARVNQPQHF.

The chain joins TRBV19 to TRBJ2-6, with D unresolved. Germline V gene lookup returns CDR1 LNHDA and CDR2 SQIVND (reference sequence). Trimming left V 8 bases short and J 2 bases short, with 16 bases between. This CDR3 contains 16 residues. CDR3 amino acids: CASAGPTGPGANVLTF. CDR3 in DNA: TGTGCCAGTGCCGGGCCCACCGGTCCTGGGGCCAACGTCCTGACTTTC. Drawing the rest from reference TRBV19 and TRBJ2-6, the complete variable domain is DGGITQSPKYLFRKEGQNVTLSCEQNLNHDAMYWYRQDPGQGLRLIYYSQIVNDFQKGDIAEGYSVSREKKESFPLTVTSAQKNPTAFYLCASAGPTGPGANVLTFGAGSRLTVL.

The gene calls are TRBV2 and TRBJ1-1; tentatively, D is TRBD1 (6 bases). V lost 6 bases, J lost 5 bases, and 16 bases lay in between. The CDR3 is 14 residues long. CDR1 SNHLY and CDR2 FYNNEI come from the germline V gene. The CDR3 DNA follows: TGTGCCAGCAGCCACGGAAAGGGGGGGACTGAAGCTTTCTTT. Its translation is CASSHGKGGTEAFF.

CDR3 nucleotide sequence: TGTGCCAGCACCTCCCTGGGTGCTCCTTTCTACGAGCAGTACTTC. It encodes CASTSLGAPFYEQYF. V gene TRBV6-2 or TRBV6-3 combines with J gene TRBJ2-7; D unresolved. The CDR3 extends over 15 amino acids. V was pared by 7 bases and J by 3 bases, with 19 bases between. The germline V gene has CDR1 MNHEY and CDR2 SVGEGT.

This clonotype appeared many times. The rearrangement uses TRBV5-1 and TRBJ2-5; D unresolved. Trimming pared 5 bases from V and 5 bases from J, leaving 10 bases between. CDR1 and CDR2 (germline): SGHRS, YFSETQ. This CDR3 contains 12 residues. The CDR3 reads CASRKVGETQYF. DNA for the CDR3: TGCGCCAGCAGAAAAGTGGGGGAGACCCAGTACTTC.

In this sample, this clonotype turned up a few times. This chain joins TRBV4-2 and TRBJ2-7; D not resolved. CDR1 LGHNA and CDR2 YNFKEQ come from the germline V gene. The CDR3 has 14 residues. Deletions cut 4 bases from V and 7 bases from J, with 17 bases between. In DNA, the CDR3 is TGTGCCAGCAGCCCAGCTGAGCGTTCACGGGAGCAGTACTTC. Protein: CASSPAERSREQYF.

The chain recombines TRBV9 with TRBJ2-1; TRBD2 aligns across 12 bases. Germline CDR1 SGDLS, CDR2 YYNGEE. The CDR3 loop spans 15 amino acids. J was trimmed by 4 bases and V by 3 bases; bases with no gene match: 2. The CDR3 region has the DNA TGTGCCAGCAGCGCTAGCGGGGGGGGGTACAATGAGCAGTTCTTC. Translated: CASSASGGGYNEQFF. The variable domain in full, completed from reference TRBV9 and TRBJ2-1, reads DSGVTQTPKHLITATGQRVTLRCSPRSGDLSVYWYQQSLDQGLQFLIQYYNGEERAKGNILERFSAQQFPDLHSELNLSSLELGDSALYFCASSASGGGYNEQFFGPGTRLTVL.

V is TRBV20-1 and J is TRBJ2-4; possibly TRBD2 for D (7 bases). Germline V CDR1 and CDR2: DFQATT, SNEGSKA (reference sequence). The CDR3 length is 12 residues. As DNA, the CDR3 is TGCAGCAGGACCGAAGGGGGGGACATTCAGTACTTC. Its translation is CSRTEGGDIQYF.

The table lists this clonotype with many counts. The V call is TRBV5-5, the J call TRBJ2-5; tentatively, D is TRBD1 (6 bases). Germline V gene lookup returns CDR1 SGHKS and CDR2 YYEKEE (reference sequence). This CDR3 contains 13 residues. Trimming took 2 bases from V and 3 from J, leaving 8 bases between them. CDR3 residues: CASSLRTEETQYF. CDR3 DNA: TGTGCCAGCAGCTTACGGACAGAAGAGACCCAGTACTTC.

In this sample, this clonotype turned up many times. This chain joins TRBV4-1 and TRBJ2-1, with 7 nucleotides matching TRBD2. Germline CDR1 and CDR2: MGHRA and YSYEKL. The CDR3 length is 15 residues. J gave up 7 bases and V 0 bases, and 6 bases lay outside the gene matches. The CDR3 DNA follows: TGCGCCAGCAGCCAAGATAACTGGGGGGGGAATGAGCAGTTCTTC. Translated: CASSQDNWGGNEQFF.